These 23 T cell receptor beta chains were sequenced from one sample in a study of blood T cells in healthy people across ages. Alongside a J-beta primer mix, a sample-barcoded 5' primer served in a second PCR lasting roughly 6 to 11 cycles. MiXCR, applied by TCRdb to the 5' RACE reads, yields one record per CDR3 protein. Among 1.5 million to 2 million distinct CDR3 sequences listed, around 36% were seen once. Sequenced: blood. These receptors were collected from a woman aged 25 to 45 in good health.

This clonotype came up a few times. This rearrangement joins TRBV7-9 to TRBJ1-2; 7 nucleotides line up with TRBD1. Per germline, CDR1 SEHNR and CDR2 FQNEAQ (reference sequence). The CDR3 loop spans 17 amino acids. After removal of 6 bases from V and 5 bases from J, the junction contained 18 bases not matched to a gene. The CDR3 DNA sequence: TGTGCCAGCAGTCTCACGATACAATACACAGGGGATTATGGCTACACCTTC. This translates into CASSLTIQYTGDYGYTF.

The CDR3 spells CASRIQGYSPGELFF. CDR3 nucleotide sequence: TGTGCCAGCAGAATACAGGGTTACTCCCCCGGGGAGCTGTTTTTT. The chain links TRBV6-1 to TRBJ2-2; possibly TRBD1 for D (6 bases). The CDR3 is made up of 15 amino acids. V lost 6 bases to trimming and J lost 6 bases, with 17 bases between them. The germline V gene encodes CDR1 MNHNS and CDR2 SASEGT.

This clonotype was detected only a few times. The chain carries TRBV10-3 and TRBJ2-7, with 9 positions matching TRBD1. CDR1 ENHRY and CDR2 SYGVKD come from the germline V gene. V shed 6 bases, J shed 4 bases, and the junction held 7 bases outside the gene matches. The CDR3 sequence is 14 residues long. The CDR3 here is CAISLTGGKYEQYF. In nucleotides, the CDR3 is TGTGCCATCAGCCTTACAGGGGGCAAATACGAGCAGTACTTC.

The rearrangement uses TRBV6-2 or TRBV6-3 and TRBJ2-2; D ambiguous. The CDR3 length is 12 residues. The germline V gene encodes CDR1 MNHEY and CDR2 SVGEGT. Trimming removed 7 bases at V and 10 bases at J, with 13 bases between. CDR3 loop: CASTTPTSELFF. The CDR3 DNA reads as TGTGCCAGCACCACGCCCACATCGGAGCTGTTTTTT.

The chain has TRBV9 and TRBJ2-3; D remains unclear. Germline V gene data show CDR1 as SGDLS and CDR2 as YYNGEE. The CDR3 runs to 15 residues. The V end lost 0 bases, the J end lost 5 bases, and 13 bases lay between the germline ends. The CDR3 is CASSVEALGGDTQYF. The CDR3 region has the DNA TGTGCCAGCAGCGTAGAAGCGTTAGGTGGAGATACGCAGTATTTT.

The CDR3 loop is CASRSDRGINQPQHF. Here the CDR3 DNA reads TGTGCCAGCAGATCGGACAGGGGGATTAATCAGCCCCAGCATTTT. The chain uses TRBV28 and TRBJ1-5; 10 bases line up with TRBD1. Germline CDR1 MDHEN, CDR2 SYDVKM. V lost 6 bases and J lost 4; bases outside the gene matches: 6. This CDR3 comprises 15 residues.

The CDR3 region is CASSLRAGYTGELFF. The CDR3 bases are TGCGCCAGCAGCTTGCGGGCAGGCTACACCGGGGAGCTGTTTTTT. The chain employs TRBV5-1 and TRBJ2-2, with no clear D. The CDR3 spans 15 residues. Germline lookup yields CDR1 SGHRS and CDR2 YFSETQ. Trimming cost V 1 base and J 3 bases, with 10 bases left between them.

This clonotype was observed a handful of times. The gene calls are TRBV18 and TRBJ2-3; D not certain. CDR3 size: 13 residues. From germline, CDR1 is KGHSH and CDR2 LQKENI. Trimming removed 8 bases from V and 6 bases from J, with 15 bases in between. The CDR3 loop is CASSPPSGDTQYF. CDR3 bases: TGTGCCAGCAGCCCTCCCTCTGGGGATACGCAGTATTTT.

Only a few counts were recorded for this clonotype. This chain joins TRBV28 and TRBJ2-2, with D unclear. Trimming removed 1 base from V and 3 bases from J, with 9 bases in between. Per the germline V gene, CDR1 is MDHEN and CDR2 is SYDVKM. There are 15 residues in the CDR3. The CDR3 loop is CASSLFGLDTGELFF. The CDR3 bases are TGTGCCAGCAGTTTATTCGGGTTGGACACCGGGGAGCTGTTTTTT.

The chain links TRBV20-1 to TRBJ2-1, with 8 bases identical to TRBD2. Germline V lookup: CDR1 DFQATT, CDR2 SNEGSKA (reference sequence). Trimming at V came to 4 bases and at J to 4 bases, leaving 9 bases not matched to a gene. The CDR3 consists of 15 residues. The CDR3 nucleotides read TGCAGTGCTACTACCGGGACTAGGGGGTACAATGAGCAGTTCTTC. This encodes CSATTGTRGYNEQFF.

The chain joins TRBV20-1 to TRBJ2-1; 7 nucleotides match TRBD2. Trimming took 6 bases from V and 8 from J; bases not matched to a gene: 16. The CDR3 is 15 amino acids. Germline V gives CDR1 DFQATT, CDR2 SNEGSKA (reference sequence). CDR3 amino acids: CSAPATSRSLDEQFF. The CDR3 region has the DNA TGCAGTGCCCCTGCGACTAGCAGGAGTCTCGATGAGCAGTTCTTC.

The chain joins TRBV2 to TRBJ2-5; the D gene could be TRBD1 or TRBD2 (5 bases each). Germline-derived CDR1 and CDR2 are SNHLY and FYNNEI. Trimming left V 4 bases short and J 4 bases short, with 13 bases between. This CDR3 has 14 residues. The CDR3 protein is CASSGGFLRETQYF. The CDR3 nucleotides read TGTGCCAGCAGTGGGGGGTTTTTGCGAGAGACCCAGTACTTC.

This chain uses TRBV2 with TRBJ2-7; the D call may be TRBD1 or TRBD2 (6 bases each). The V gene lost 6 bases and the J gene lost 9 bases, with 18 bases spanning the gap. From germline, CDR1 is SNHLY and CDR2 FYNNEI. CDR3 length: 13 amino acids. The CDR3 here is CASRPLLGGRQYF. Written as DNA, the CDR3 is TGTGCCAGCAGGCCTCTCCTGGGGGGCAGGCAGTACTTC.

To note about this clonotype: One end of the junction does not line up with germline, which may come from a read error. CDR3 nucleotides: TGTACCAGCAGCGAAAGCCTAGGCCCTGGGGCCAACGTCCTGACTTTC. This encodes CTSSESLGPGANVLTF. The chain carries TRBV7-9 and TRBJ2-6; no clear D gene. Per the germline V gene, CDR1 is SEHNR and CDR2 is FQNEAQ (reference sequence). The CDR3 extends over 16 amino acids.

This clonotype was seen only a few times. This chain uses TRBV20-1 with TRBJ1-5; D may be TRBD1 (5 bases). The germline CDR1 and CDR2 sequences are DFQATT and SNEGSKA (reference sequence). CDR3 size: 15 residues. V lost 3 bases and J lost 3, with 15 bases in between. The CDR3 region is CSASHHDSLNQPQHF. For the CDR3, the DNA is TGCAGTGCTAGCCATCACGACAGTCTCAATCAGCCCCAGCATTTT.

CDR3 region: CASSLTTTGTSGRASKNEQYF. CDR3 bases: TGTGCCAGCAGCCTAACGACCACCGGGACTAGCGGGAGGGCAAGCAAGAACGAGCAGTACTTC. J is TRBJ2-4 and V is TRBV7-2, with 16 bases matching TRBD2. The last part of the DNA fits TRBJ2-7 better; the J call may be wrong. Germline V CDR1 and CDR2: SGHTA, FQGNSA. The CDR3 runs 21 residues.

In its sample, this clonotype was seen a few times. This chain's CDR3 is CASSRGEAGVGKNIQYF. For the CDR3, the DNA is TGTGCCAGCAGCCGGGGGGAAGCGGGTGTTGGCAAAAACATTCAGTACTTC. The V and J genes are TRBV13 and TRBJ2-4; TRBD2 agrees at 7 bases. The CDR3 contains 17 residues. Germline loops: CDR1 PRHDT, CDR2 FYEKMQ (reference sequence). V gave up 5 bases and J gave up 3 bases; unmatched junction bases: 13.

V is TRBV20-1 and J is TRBJ2-7, with D possibly TRBD1 on 5 matching bases. V was cut by 3 bases and J by 2 bases, with 17 bases left in between. CDR1 DFQATT and CDR2 SNEGSKA come from the germline V gene (reference sequence). This CDR3 is 15 amino acids long. The DNA of the CDR3 is TGCAGTGCTAGTGGTCTTCAGGGTAGGGCCTACGAGCAGTACTTC. It encodes CSASGLQGRAYEQYF.

This clonotype has ten or more counts. The genes are TRBV20-1 and TRBJ2-7; 9 bases are a match to TRBD1. V gave up 0 bases and J gave up 1 base; unmatched junction bases: 4. The CDR3 extends over 15 amino acids. Germline CDR1 and CDR2: DFQATT and SNEGSKA (reference sequence). CDR3 in amino acids: CSAREWGTGSYEQYF. The CDR3 DNA sequence: TGCAGTGCTAGAGAGTGGGGGACAGGGTCCTACGAGCAGTACTTC.

The chain has TRBV4-2 and TRBJ2-3, with 8 bases that match TRBD1. V dropped 4 bases and J dropped 2; count of bases not matched to a gene: 8. CDR1 is LGHNA and CDR2 is YNFKEQ in the germline V gene. The CDR3 runs 16 residues. The chain's CDR3 is CASSPDRGIITDTQYF. Written as DNA, the CDR3 is TGTGCCAGCAGCCCAGACAGGGGTATTATCACAGATACGCAGTATTTT.

This clonotype was counted between two and nine times. The gene calls are TRBV6-5 and TRBJ1-1; D is perhaps TRBD1 (5 bases). Germline values: CDR1 MNHEY, CDR2 SVGAGI. Trimming left V 6 bases short and J 4 bases short, with 21 bases between. This CDR3 comprises 16 residues. DNA of the CDR3: TGTGCCAGCAGCCCCTTAGCGGGGGGGACGGGCACTGAAGCTTTCTTT. Protein: CASSPLAGGTGTEAFF.

This clonotype has more than one count but fewer than ten. The chain uses TRBV27 and TRBJ2-3; TRBD2 matches 11 bases. CDR1 is MNHEY and CDR2 is SMNVEV in the germline V gene (reference sequence). This CDR3 contains 16 residues. Losses at the gene ends were 4 bases for V and 6 bases for J; bases not matched to a gene: 9. The CDR3 nucleotides read TGTGCCAGCAGTTGGCGTAGCGGGGGGGTGGCGGATACGCAGTATTTT. It yields the protein CASSWRSGGVADTQYF.

The gene calls are TRBV5-1 and TRBJ1-1; a possible D gene is TRBD1 (6 bases). Germline V gives CDR1 SGHRS, CDR2 YFSETQ. Deletions cut 5 bases from V and 1 base from J, with 9 bases between. This CDR3 has 13 amino acids. The CDR3 nucleotides are TGCGCCAGCAGTTGGGACACGAACACTGAAGCTTTCTTT. It codes for CASSWDTNTEAFF. The full variable domain, completed using reference TRBV5-1 and TRBJ1-1, is KAGVTQTPRYLIKTRGQQVTLSCSPISGHRSVSWYQQTPGQGLQFLFEYFSETQRNKGNFPGRFSGRQFSNSRSEMNVSTLELGDSALYLCASSWDTNTEAFFGQGTRLTVV.